This TCR beta chain is drawn from a study of cytomegalovirus exposure and HLA in healthy donors (TCRdb year 2017). The study in broad terms: An earlier analysis of some 550 of the donors reported approximately 300 Gb of sequence data and around 120 million unique TCR beta sequences from 150 million to 200 million T cells. About 280 gigabases of sequencing data and around 88 million unique TCR sequences made up an early release that covered roughly 670 HLA-typed donors. Among the roughly 400 genotyped donors, approximately 77% belonged to the genetic ancestry cluster associated with self-reported Caucasian donors. The study aimed to test whether signatures of past pathogen exposure could be identified by cataloging public T cell receptors. The study profiled the T cell repertoires of under 700 subjects by immunosequencing and related them to cytomegalovirus serostatus. In addition to the first cohort of several hundred subjects, a separate validation cohort of approximately 130 different subjects was used. The study combined high-throughput TCR immunosequencing, statistical association of individual TCRs with disease status, and machine learning to predict cytomegalovirus infection status. A later analysis re-examined previously published TCR beta repertoires from more than 600 donors and added high-resolution HLA genotyping to investigate patterns of TCR occurrence. Rather than using new phenotypic data, the later analysis identified candidate immune exposures from TCR beta sequences and from how often those sequences occurred across donors. In an earlier analysis of about 590 of the donors, high-throughput TCR beta sequencing was used to judge whether each TCR beta V gene segment behaved as functional or pseudogenic. Alongside the repertoire data, information on donor age, sex, ethnicity and CMV serostatus was compiled. Genome-wide SNP genotypes for about 55% of the roughly 670 donors were used in a later genetic analysis, which treated that subset as a discovery cohort. Every discovery cohort repertoire had been produced on one sequencing platform. HLA typing covered class I and class II loci at four-digit resolution. The number of donors typed differed by locus, with 629-630 for A, B, C, DRB1 and DQB1, around 500 for DQA1, nearly 610 for DPA1, and some 440 for DPB1. Four or five DR-DQ haplotypes were handled as single units for association and clustering because linkage in the cohort was strong. Among 398 genotyped donors of the cohort, an average of around 240,000 unique TCR beta nucleotide sequences were sequenced per donor, roughly 20% of them non-productive. Study-wide conclusions, independent of this receptor: In this cohort, only TCR beta chains were sequenced, and detectable features were limited by the absence of alpha or paired-chain data. The only immune exposure information available for the cohort was CMV serostatus. Because counts were too low, about 17 rarely observed V segments, including chromosome 9 orphons, were excluded from the earlier analysis of about 500 of the donors. A group of highly shared sequence variants was considered likely to be a technical artifact of the sequencing pipeline. Several of the top co-occurrence clusters appeared to be linked to parvovirus B19, influenza, CMV and Epstein-Barr virus, according to a later analysis. An association between a missense DCLRE1C variant and V-gene and J-gene trimming of TCR beta chains was found in a later genetic analysis and replicated in an independent cohort. In a later analysis, TCR association rates were found to vary across HLA loci, with the most associated TCRs seen for DRB1 alleles and the fewest for HLA-C alleles. Across donors, most TCR sequences were observed very rarely, whereas some public TCRs were present in many individuals. A further reported finding was that TCR beta sequences accurately predicted the HLA-A and HLA-B alleles for most subjects in the first cohort. A later analysis found that HLA-associated TCR beta chains were more clonally expanded and had lower generation probabilities than equally common non-associated chains. Because the 87-base-pair reads could not distinguish some IMGT-functional V segments, including TRBV6-2 and TRBV6-3, those segments were excluded. An earlier analysis of 587 of the donors showed that most TCR beta V segments appeared in productive rearrangements either about 87% or about 30% of the time, which broadly matched IMGT annotations. According to a later analysis, most CMV-associated TCR beta chains appeared to be HLA-restricted, and the HLA associations seemed to be driven largely by CMV exposure. Linkage disequilibrium might explain the correlated functional status among segregating V segments, but an unknown experimental factor could not be ruled out. HLA typing was unavailable for some donors at each locus, so association tests used only the typed subset. According to the authors, the approach could potentially be generalized to other disease states and immunological phenotypes. The classifier was reported to diagnose cytomegalovirus status with high specificity and sensitivity in both the original cohort and the validation cohort. When HLA alleles, especially DR and DQ, strongly co-occurred, TCR associations were difficult to assign to individual alleles. In vitro tests confirmed that a few of the cytomegalovirus-associated TCR beta chains recognize cytomegalovirus antigens. Presence/absence analyses assumed roughly uniform sequencing depth across donors, an assumption that may not hold. In the study, 150 to 200 TCR beta chains were listed as associated with cytomegalovirus. Specific HLA alleles were associated with 15,000 to 20,000 TCR beta sequences at a false discovery rate of 0.05 in a later analysis. Compared with the approximately 670-donor mean, donors in an Asian-associated ancestry cluster had fewer N-insertions in productive TCRs, according to a later genetic analysis.

The cohort consisted of hundreds of healthy bone marrow donors. At the time of sampling, all cohort members were nominally healthy, though unrecorded immune exposures were likely present. The donor was CMV seronegative and was included in the group of about 400 seronegative cohort members. A peripheral blood sample was provided by each donor, and peripheral blood mononuclear cells were used for TCR beta sequencing. The Qiagen DNeasy Blood Extraction Kit was used to extract genomic DNA from the blood cell samples. Unmatched junction bases come to 18, with V trimmed by 5 bases and J by 8 bases. Reading the germline V gene (reference sequence) gives CDR1 PRHDT and CDR2 FYEKMQ. From cysteine to phenylalanine, the CDR3 is 17 amino acids long. Only the CDR3 region is kept as DNA, spanning 51 bases read in frame from base 1. A note on this clone: Its cognate antigen has yet to be identified. No quality values exist for individual bases; no much larger clone is one base distant.

Library method: the immunoSEQ multiplex PCR assay. For the multiplex PCR, a mixture combining 60 forward primers for TCR Vbeta segments and 13 reverse primers for TCR Jbeta segments was used. The CDR3 region of rearranged TCR beta genes was amplified from genomic DNA by a multiplex PCR assay. Amplified TCR beta libraries were sequenced as 87-base-pair reads on the Illumina HiSeq System. The paper's processing steps were these. Across the 500 to 700 repertoires, a later analysis counted 80 million or so unique TCR beta chains, roughly 11 million of which were shared by at least two donors. Raw reads were error-corrected and collapsed into unique sequences with a nearest-neighbor algorithm that merged closely related sequences to remove PCR and sequencing errors. CDR3 sequences were aligned to IMGT reference sequences to assign V, D and J gene segments. For a sequence to be retained, at least a six-nucleotide match to both a V gene segment and a J gene segment was required. Rearrangements were classified as productive when the CDR3 lacked stop codons and remained in frame with V and J, and all other rearrangements were classified as non-productive. Following IMGT convention, CDR3 was defined as the stretch from the second conserved V-encoded cysteine up to the conserved J-encoded phenylalanine. In an earlier analysis of around 640 of the donors, sequences lacking an unambiguous match to a single V gene segment were excluded. An earlier analysis of 587 of the donors classified V segments as functional when productive rearrangements were above 56.7% and as segregating when the standard deviation between donors was above 5%. To diagnose cytomegalovirus status from the catalog of TCR beta chain sequences, a statistical classification framework was built. In a later analysis, TCR nucleotide sequences were compared against IMGT/GENE-DB human TR gene sequences so that V and J genes could be assigned. Using the TCRdist pipeline, a later analysis assigned CDR3 sequences along with most-parsimonious VDJ recombination scenarios. In a later analysis, each TCR beta chain was defined by its CDR3 amino acid sequence together with its V-gene family, and reads without a unique V-gene family were excluded. As a way to deal with suspected cross-contamination and a sequencing artifact, a later analysis dropped roughly 600 nucleotide sequences that were highly shared and had low generation probability. For each public chain, a later analysis derived a clonal expansion index from normalized ranks of inferred template counts within each repertoire. In a later analysis, generation probabilities were computed with a VDJ recombination model fitted to out-of-frame rearrangements, and the resulting probabilities were checked against IGoR. A later analysis scored TCR-TCR, TCR-HLA and TCR-CMV co-occurrence with hypergeometric tests, applying a repertoire-size bias correction to TCR pairs. In a later analysis, false discovery rates were estimated by permuting HLA or CMV assignments 20 times. In a later analysis, co-occurring TCRs were grouped using DBSCAN, and TCRdist sequence similarity was added for clustering within HLA-allele-positive subsets. Repertoires with fewer than 30,000 or more than 120,000 public chains, plus five repertoires with anomalous nucleotide sharing, were excluded from co-occurrence clustering. TCRdb carries this immuneACCESS record with in-frame sequences only. Its versions omit some clonotypes, under half of them owing to an unresolved V gene in the studies checked, with the rest unexplained. Clone size and the V and J calls come from that table; the DNA yielded D and trimming. Recorded for this sample are some 120,000 clones; around 81% of them occurred a single time. The top ten hold approximately 2.2% of the sample.

The chain was built from TRBV13 and TRBJ1-2; TRBD1 agrees with 9 junctional bases. The sequenced material came from PBMCs. The clonotype originates from a woman aged 40 to 50 in good health and CMV-seronegative. The DNA sequence reads TGTGCCAGCAGCCTCGATAGGGACAGGGCTACCCCGACCGGCTACACCTTC. This yields the protein CASSLDRDRATPTGYTF.